This TCR beta chain appears in the sequencing data of a study of T cell responses to AZD1222 COVID-19 vaccine. Sequencing was performed with immunoSEQ multiplex PCR; in TCRdb, only in-frame clones are kept and a portion is missing. Found here are over 120,000 clones, about 91% of them singletons; the top ten hold approximately 2%. Whole-study results and caveats: It was only after the peak T cell response that any repertoires were sampled. The sample set comprised mostly white British donors with more females, and clonal diversity was possibly underestimated. CD4 TCRs covered the whole spike, strongest at regions 160-218 and 743-854. Baseline seropositivity occurred in only a handful of AZD1222 recipients.

The trim removed 9 bases at V and 5 bases at J, leaving 11 bases unmatched. The germline V gene has CDR1 KGHDR and CDR2 SFDVKD. This CDR3 contains 14 residues. As regards this clone: Antigen: not known.

This chain connects TRBV24-1 to TRBJ2-5; TRBD1 aligns across 7 bases. This sequence originates from an adult in good health. The material sequenced was peripheral blood, taken on day 0 of AZD1222 vaccination. The CDR3 nucleotides read TGTGCCACCTCCCGGGCAGGGGGTTATGAGACCCAGTACTTC. This sequence encodes CATSRAGGYETQYF.